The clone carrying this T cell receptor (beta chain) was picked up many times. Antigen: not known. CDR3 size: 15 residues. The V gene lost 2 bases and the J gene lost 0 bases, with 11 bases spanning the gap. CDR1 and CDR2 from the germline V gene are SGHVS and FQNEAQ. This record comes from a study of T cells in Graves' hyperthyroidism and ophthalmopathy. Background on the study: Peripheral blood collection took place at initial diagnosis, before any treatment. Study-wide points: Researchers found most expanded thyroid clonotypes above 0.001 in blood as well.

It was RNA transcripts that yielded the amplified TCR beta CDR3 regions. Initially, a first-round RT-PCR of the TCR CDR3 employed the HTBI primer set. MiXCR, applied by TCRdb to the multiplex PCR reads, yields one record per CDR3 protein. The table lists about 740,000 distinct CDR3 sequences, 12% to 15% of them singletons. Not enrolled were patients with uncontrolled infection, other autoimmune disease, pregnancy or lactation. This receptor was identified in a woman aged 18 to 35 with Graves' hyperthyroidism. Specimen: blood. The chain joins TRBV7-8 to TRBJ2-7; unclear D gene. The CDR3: CASSLSGQSSYEQYF. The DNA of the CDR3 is TGTGCCAGCAGCTTATCGGGCCAAAGCTCCTACGAGCAGTACTTC.